The 18 T cell receptor beta chains below all came from one sample that was sequenced in a study of blood T cell repertoires in COVID-19. Repertoires were generated with immunoSEQ multiplex PCR, while TCRdb's copy carries only in-frame clones and drops some. The sample lists around 370,000 clones, about nine tenths occurring once. What was sequenced was peripheral blood. The receptors come from a woman aged 45-65 years with COVID-19, enrolled during active disease.

This clone was observed a handful of times. The CDR3 sequence is CASSSLAGGGETQYF. CDR3 in DNA: TGTGCCAGCAGCTCACTAGCGGGAGGAGGAGAGACCCAGTACTTC. V gene TRBV7-8 combines with J gene TRBJ2-5; 12 positions match TRBD2. This CDR3 has 15 residues. V lost 4 bases and J lost 4; bases outside the gene matches: 4. Germline V CDR1 and CDR2: SGHVS, FQNEAQ.

The chain has TRBV9 and TRBJ2-7, with 8 bases that match TRBD2. The CDR3 length is 14 residues. V shed 0 bases, J shed 6 bases, and the junction held 5 bases outside the gene matches. The germline CDR1 and CDR2 sequences are SGDLS and YYNGEE. This CDR3 is CASSVGSGIFEQYF. CDR3 nucleotides: TGTGCCAGCAGCGTAGGTAGCGGGATTTTCGAGCAGTACTTC.

CDR3 DNA sequence: TGTGCCAGCAGCTTAGAAGGAGGGCGGACTGAAGCTTTCTTT. Translation gives CASSLEGGRTEAFF. The chain joins TRBV7-2 to TRBJ1-1, with no clear D. Trimming left V 1 base short and J 5 bases short, with 11 bases between. Germline V gene data show CDR1 as SGHTA and CDR2 as FQGNSA. The CDR3 covers 14 residues.

The chain uses TRBV12-3 or TRBV12-4 and TRBJ2-7, with D possibly TRBD1 on 6 matching bases. Deletions cut 7 bases from V and 3 bases from J, with 13 bases between. There are 13 residues in the CDR3. The CDR3 DNA follows: TGTGCCAGCACCTTAGGGGACATCTACGAGCAGTACTTC. This sequence encodes CASTLGDIYEQYF.

V and J are TRBV19 and TRBJ1-4; 7 bases map to TRBD1. Looked up from germline, CDR1 is LNHDA and CDR2 is SQIVND (reference sequence). The CDR3 totals 16 residues. The V gene end was trimmed by 5 bases and the J gene end by 9 bases; junction bases not matched to a gene: 15. The chain's CDR3 is CASSGAFMAGGKKLFF. The CDR3 DNA reads as TGTGCCAGTAGTGGGGCGTTTATGGCAGGGGGAAAAAAACTGTTTTTT.

The chain is built from TRBV7-9 and TRBJ1-3, with D tentatively TRBD1 (5 bases). V gave up 2 bases and J gave up 4 bases, with 6 bases separating them. Germline CDR1 SEHNR, CDR2 FQNEAQ (reference sequence). This CDR3 is 13 amino acids long. For the CDR3, the DNA is TGTGCCAGCAGCTTAAGGGGCGGAAACACCATATATTTT. Protein product: CASSLRGGNTIYF.

The chain uses TRBV19 and TRBJ1-1; maybe TRBD1 (5 bases). The CDR3 loop spans 17 amino acids. CDR1 and CDR2 (germline): LNHDA, SQIVND (reference sequence). Deletions cut 7 bases from V and 5 bases from J, with 26 bases between. The CDR3 spells CASMARSGWGSLTEAFF. The CDR3 nucleotides read TGTGCCAGTATGGCCCGATCAGGGTGGGGTAGTTTAACTGAAGCTTTCTTT.

The chain joins TRBV5-1 to TRBJ1-4; TRBD1 agrees at 9 bases. Trimming at V came to 3 bases and at J to 6 bases, leaving 6 bases not matched to a gene. The germline V gene has CDR1 SGHRS and CDR2 YFSETQ. This CDR3 contains 15 residues. The CDR3 loop reads CASSSVGDRDEKLFF. The CDR3 nucleotides read TGCGCCAGCAGCTCTGTTGGGGACAGGGATGAAAAACTGTTTTTT.

V and J are TRBV4-2 and TRBJ2-3; 7 nucleotides align to TRBD2. Germline CDR1 LGHNA, CDR2 YNFKEQ. With V trimmed by 3 bases and J by 1 base, 13 bases remained unmatched. The CDR3 consists of 18 residues. The CDR3 DNA sequence: TGTGCCAGCAGCCAGCGGTTAGCGGGCGTCCGAGGCACAGATACGCAGTATTTT. Amino acid sequence: CASSQRLAGVRGTDTQYF.

The J gene is TRBJ1-2, the V gene TRBV19, with D uncertain. Between the trimmed V and J ends, which lost 3 bases and 4 bases, there was a span of 9 bases. The germline V gene encodes CDR1 LNHDA and CDR2 SQIVND (reference sequence). CDR3 size: 13 residues. Written as DNA, the CDR3 is TGTGCCAGTAGTATTCTTGTGGCCTATGGCTACACCTTC. Its translation is CASSILVAYGYTF. The full variable domain, rest sourced from reference TRBV19 and TRBJ1-2, is DGGITQSPKYLFRKEGQNVTLSCEQNLNHDAMYWYRQDPGQGLRLIYYSQIVNDFQKGDIAEGYSVSREKKESFPLTVTSAQKNPTAFYLCASSILVAYGYTFGSGTRLTVV.

The chain links TRBV6-2 or TRBV6-3 to TRBJ2-3, with 12 bases matching TRBD1. Germline values: CDR1 MNHEY, CDR2 SVGEGT. The CDR3 covers 16 residues. The V and J ends lost 5 bases and 4 bases, in that order; junction bases with no gene match: 7. The CDR3 spells CASSRGGQGAADTQYF. For the CDR3, the DNA is TGTGCCAGCAGTCGTGGGGGACAGGGGGCCGCAGATACGCAGTATTTT.

The V and J genes are TRBV24-1 and TRBJ2-7, with a possible D match to TRBD1 (5 bases). This CDR3 region has 16 residues. The germline gives CDR1 KGHDR, CDR2 SFDVKD. Trimming took off 0 bases at V and 0 bases at J, with 11 bases between the two ends. Here the CDR3 DNA reads TGTGCCACCAGTGATTTGCTAGGGGTCAGCTCCTACGAGCAGTACTTC. As protein: CATSDLLGVSSYEQYF.

Remarks on this clone: A read error may account for a junction end that differs from germline. This sequence joins TRBV7-9 and TRBJ2-7; 11 nucleotides match TRBD2. The CDR3 is 15 amino acids. The germline V gene has CDR1 SEHNR and CDR2 FQNEAQ (reference sequence). CDR3 loop: CASSIAGGPDYEQYF. CDR3 nucleotides: TGTGCCAGCAGCATAGCGGGAGGGCCCGACTACGAGCAGTACTTC.

This chain connects TRBV29-1 to TRBJ1-2; TRBD1 agrees at 8 bases. The CDR3 has 14 residues. After removal of 5 bases from V and 3 bases from J, the junction contained 8 bases not matched to a gene. Looked up from germline, CDR1 is SQVTM and CDR2 is ANQGSEA. The CDR3 is CSVPQGASDYGYTF. For the CDR3, the DNA is TGCAGCGTTCCCCAGGGGGCGTCGGACTATGGCTACACCTTC. Based on the CDR3 plus reference TRBV29-1 and TRBJ1-2, the full variable domain is SAVISQKPSRDICQRGTSLTIQCQVDSQVTMMFWYRQQPGQSLTLIATANQGSEATYESGFVIDKFPISRPNLTFSTLTVSNMSPEDSSIYLCSVPQGASDYGYTFGSGTRLTVV.

This clone was seen only once. The V gene is TRBV5-1, the J gene TRBJ1-1; 12 nucleotides align to TRBD1. Germline CDR1 is SGHRS and CDR2 is YFSETQ. The junction had 7 bases not matched to a gene; V was cut back by 4 bases and J by 3 bases. The CDR3 covers 16 residues. The CDR3 reads CASSSRDRGPYTEAFF. CDR3 DNA: TGCGCCAGCAGCAGCCGGGACAGGGGGCCTTACACTGAAGCTTTCTTT.

V and J are TRBV18 and TRBJ1-2, with TRBD1 as a possible D gene (6 bases). The germline V and J ends were trimmed by 5 bases and 6 bases, with 13 bases remaining between them. The CDR3 length is 13 residues. In germline, CDR1 is KGHSH, CDR2 LQKENI. The DNA of the CDR3 is TGTGCCAGCTCATCGTTGGACAGTAATGGCTACACCTTC. It encodes CASSSLDSNGYTF.

The chain carries TRBV5-1 and TRBJ1-2; 7 bases map to TRBD1. There are 15 residues in the CDR3. CDR1 SGHRS and CDR2 YFSETQ come from the germline V gene. The J segment lost 6 bases and the V segment lost 1 base, leaving 9 bases of the junction unmatched. Here the CDR3 reads CASSLRQGGDNGYTF. CDR3 bases: TGCGCCAGCAGCTTGAGGCAGGGGGGAGACAATGGCTACACCTTC.

The table lists this clone with a count of one. The V gene is TRBV9, the J gene TRBJ1-3; 10 bases match TRBD1. The CDR3 sequence is 16 residues long. Losses at the gene ends were 0 bases for V and 2 bases for J; bases not matched to a gene: 2. The germline V gene encodes CDR1 SGDLS and CDR2 YYNGEE. The CDR3: CASSVGQGATGNTIYF. The CDR3 coding sequence is TGTGCCAGCAGCGTAGGACAGGGGGCGACTGGAAACACCATATATTTT.